This T cell receptor (beta chain) was observed in a study of cytomegalovirus exposure and HLA in healthy donors. Overall study results and limits: The likely explanation for a cluster of highly shared sequence variants was sequencing artifact. The authors assumed roughly uniform sequencing depth across donors for presence/absence analyses.

Primers included in the PCR were 60 Vbeta and 13 Jbeta primers. TCRdb's table, derived via immunoSEQ multiplex PCR, lists solely in-frame clones and lacks some. The data contain 120,000 to 150,000 clones, 84% of them singletons. CDR3 size: 14 residues. CDR1 is KGHSH and CDR2 is LQKENI in the germline V gene. V was clipped by 4 bases and J by 7 bases; unmatched bases: 5. With respect to this clone: Its antigen is unidentified.

Input material: PBMCs. The clonotype was recovered from a boy between 2 and 10 years old in good health and CMV-seronegative. This chain joins TRBV18 and TRBJ1-4; TRBD1 matches at 8 bases. CDR3 sequence: CASSRTGMGEKLFF. In nucleotides, the CDR3 is TGTGCCAGCTCACGGACAGGGATGGGTGAAAAACTGTTTTTT.